The source of this T cell receptor beta chain is a study of cytomegalovirus exposure and HLA in healthy donors. Study-wide points: Researchers catalogued 160 or so TCR beta chains as cytomegalovirus-associated. TCR beta sequences reportedly predicted the HLA-A and HLA-B alleles of most subjects accurately. Other equally common chains were less clonally expanded than HLA-associated TCR beta chains, a later analysis showed. In a later analysis, V- and J-gene trimming of beta chains associated with a DCLRE1C missense variant, replicated independently.

The PCR had 60 Vbeta and 13 Jbeta primers. Data came from immunoSEQ multiplex PCR; TCRdb stores just in-frame clones and leaves some out. Here the sample spans some 160,000 clones, roughly 79% being singletons. V was clipped by 7 bases and J by 6 bases, with 22 bases between them. This CDR3 comprises 16 residues. Germline-derived CDR1 and CDR2 are MNHEY and SMNVEV (reference sequence). As concerns this clone: As yet, its antigen is unknown.

Sequences were obtained from PBMCs. The chain joins TRBV27 to TRBJ2-1; D possibly corresponds to TRBD2 (5 bases). The receptor comes from a woman aged 40 to 50 in good health and CMV-seropositive. For the CDR3, the DNA is TGTGCCAGCACCCAAAAGGGCCCTGCTGCGGGCAATGAGCAGTTCTTC. Translated: CASTQKGPAAGNEQFF.